This TCR beta chain derives from a study of blood T cell repertoires in COVID-19 (dated by TCRdb to the early 2020s). Concerning the study at large: Samples from collaborators originated in the United States, Italy and Spain and spanned both the acute and convalescent phases of COVID-19. Where available, HLA class I and class II types were taken from metadata supplied by the sample provider and were not determined by assay-based typing. The samples were drawn from two sources: the first 160 participants of the ongoing ImmuneRACE study, and 1,200 or so subjects contributed by 6 global collaborators. The repertoires were released in a freely available public database meant as a resource for research on the immune response to SARS-CoV-2. The material from the prospective study consisted of cDNA or gDNA derived from T cells, B-cell-depleted T cells, or PBMCs. A de-identified subject ID, COVID-19 status, age in years and sex were almost always included in the sample metadata. Deeply sampled blood TCRbeta repertoires from subjects exposed to, actively infected with, or recovered from COVID-19 were included in the dataset. The research as a whole found: How much clinical and demographic metadata was included differed by source and by participant, and the metadata was provided uncurated.

TCRbeta CDR3 regions were amplified from genomic DNA by means of the immunoSEQ Assay, a bias-controlled multiplex PCR. On the study's bioinformatics: The number of nucleated cells in each sample was estimated from the amplification of reference gene primers within the assay. Sequence reads were collapsed and filtered to measure the absolute abundance of every unique TCRbeta CDR3 rearrangement. For each sample, productive Simpson clonality was calculated as the square root of Simpson's diversity index across productive rearrangements. TCRdb re-hosts the immuneACCESS table, in-frame sequences only. Its copies lack some clones; in the studies checked, an unresolved V gene accounts for under half of them, and the cause for the rest is not known. V and J calls and clone size are those listed in that table; D and trimming were worked out from the DNA. Counted in this sample were 150,000 to 200,000 clones; about nine tenths of them appeared once. The ten most abundant clones make up 0.5% to 0.55% of the sample.

From cysteine to phenylalanine, the CDR3 is 14 amino acids long. The kept DNA is CDR3 alone, 42 bases in frame from the first base. V drops 7 bases and J drops 5 bases, leaving 17 bases in between. From a lookup of the germline V gene (reference sequence), CDR1 and CDR2 are LNHDA and SQIVND. As concerns this clone: The target of this receptor is not known. No per-base quality is available; no much larger clone lies one base away.

Each collaborating institution followed its own protocols to collect whole blood in K2EDTA tubes. Collaborator samples were shipped for TCRbeta analysis as frozen whole blood, isolated PBMCs, or DNA extracted from either sample type. The receptor's source is a middle-aged man with acute or convalescent COVID-19. The chain joins TRBV19 to TRBJ1-1; the D gene is perhaps TRBD1, from 5 matching bases. Sequencing was performed on peripheral blood. CDR3 reads: CASTTTQGSTEAFF. Here is the DNA: TGTGCCAGTACTACAACTCAGGGTTCAACTGAAGCTTTCTTT. Outside the CDR3, residues come from the reference TRBV19 and TRBJ1-1 proteins, so the full variable domain is: DGGITQSPKYLFRKEGQNVTLSCEQNLNHDAMYWYRQDPGQGLRLIYYSQIVNDFQKGDIAEGYSVSREKKESFPLTVTSAQKNPTAFYLCASTTTQGSTEAFFGQGTRLTVV.